Below are 15 T cell receptor beta chains sequenced from a single sample in a study of cytomegalovirus exposure and HLA in healthy donors. TCRdb keeps only in-frame clones here, not all; method: immunoSEQ multiplex PCR. The profile shows some 260,000 clones, more than 75% of them singletons. Sequenced: PBMCs. The source of these receptors is a man between 18 and 35 years old in good health and CMV-seropositive.

The CDR3 region has the DNA TGTGCCAGCAGCTTGGGTCCGGGTCTAATTGAGCCCCAGCATTTT. The encoded protein is CASSLGPGLIEPQHF. The chain recombines TRBV5-5 with TRBJ1-5; D call uncertain. CDR1 SGHKS and CDR2 YYEKEE come from the germline V gene (reference sequence). This CDR3 is 15 amino acids long. V lost 0 bases to trimming and J lost 8 bases, with 15 bases between them.

This clone appeared a single time. The J gene is TRBJ2-7, the V gene TRBV6-1; D ambiguous. CDR1 MNHNS and CDR2 SASEGT come from the germline V gene. Trimming removed 0 bases from V and 3 bases from J, with 15 bases in between. There are 16 residues in the CDR3. The CDR3 loop is CASSEAWTEDGYEQYF. In DNA form, the CDR3 reads TGTGCCAGCAGTGAAGCTTGGACGGAAGACGGCTACGAGCAGTACTTC.

The rearrangement joins TRBV5-1 to TRBJ1-3; D is unresolved. Trimming took 7 bases from V and 3 from J, leaving 8 bases between them. In germline, CDR1 is SGHRS, CDR2 YFSETQ. The CDR3 spans 12 residues. The CDR3 reads CASGPDGNTIYF. DNA for the CDR3: TGCGCCAGCGGACCTGATGGAAACACCATATATTTT.

V is TRBV29-1 and J is TRBJ2-1; TRBD1 matches 7 bases. V lost 6 bases, J lost 15 bases, and 8 bases stayed unmatched. This CDR3 contains 10 residues. The germline gives CDR1 SQVTM, CDR2 ANQGSEA. The CDR3 DNA reads TGCAGCGTCAAGACAGGGTTCTCGTTCTTC. Amino acids: CSVKTGFSFF.

CDR3 nucleotide sequence: TGCGCCAGCGGGGGACTAGCGGGAGTGTCGGCAGATACGCAGTATTTT. Translating gives CASGGLAGVSADTQYF. This sequence joins TRBV5-1 and TRBJ2-3, with 14 positions matching TRBD2. The V segment lost 7 bases and the J segment 4 bases; nucleotides outside the gene matches: 8. Per the germline V gene, CDR1 is SGHRS and CDR2 is YFSETQ. This CDR3 region has 16 residues.

The V call is TRBV29-1, the J call TRBJ2-3; 12 bases map to TRBD2. This CDR3 comprises 15 residues. The germline CDR1 and CDR2 sequences are SQVTM and ANQGSEA. V dropped 8 bases and J dropped 4; count of bases not matched to a gene: 10. The CDR3 nucleotides read TGCAGCACCAATTTTCTAGCGGGAGGGCCAGATACGCAGTATTTT. Amino acids: CSTNFLAGGPDTQYF.

Notes on this clone: This CDR3 is also generated by other DNA sequences in the sample. The chain couples TRBV5-1 to TRBJ2-1, with D unclear. Germline CDR1 reads SGHRS; CDR2 reads YFSETQ. The V end was cut by 1 base, the J end by 5 bases, with 4 bases between. This CDR3 comprises 12 residues. CDR3 nucleotide sequence: TGCGCCAGCAGCTTGACGGACAATGAGCAGTTCTTC. Its protein is CASSLTDNEQFF.

This clone has only one observation. J is TRBJ2-5 and V is TRBV27, with D perhaps TRBD2 (6 bases). The CDR3 extends over 15 amino acids. V was clipped by 6 bases and J by 5 bases, with 19 bases between them. Looked up from germline, CDR1 is MNHEY and CDR2 is SMNVEV (reference sequence). The CDR3 coding sequence is TGTGCCAGCAGGTCAAAGGGACCAGGAGGGGAGACCCAGTACTTC. The encoded protein is CASRSKGPGGETQYF.

The chain couples TRBV4-2 to TRBJ1-2, with D possibly TRBD1 on 6 matching bases. Trimming removed 4 bases at V and 7 bases at J, with 16 bases between. This CDR3 is built from 14 residues. Germline V gene data show CDR1 as LGHNA and CDR2 as YNFKEQ. The CDR3 reads CASSLDREGVGYTF. As DNA, the CDR3 is TGTGCCAGCAGCCTCGATAGGGAGGGGGTTGGCTACACCTTC.

This clone was recorded only once. CDR3 protein: CASSESEGVWGYTF. The CDR3 region has the DNA TGTGCCAGCAGTGAATCGGAGGGGGTTTGGGGCTACACCTTC. The chain is built from TRBV25-1 and TRBJ1-2, with D perhaps matching TRBD1 (6 bases). CDR3 length: 14 amino acids. Trimming pared 1 base from V and 8 bases from J, leaving 14 bases between. Germline V gives CDR1 MGHDK, CDR2 SYGVNS.

The chain links TRBV6-5 to TRBJ2-3, with D unclear. CDR3 length equals 14 residues. Trimming stripped 3 bases from V and 4 bases from J, with 11 bases between. CDR1 and CDR2 from the germline V gene are MNHEY and SVGAGI. The CDR3 spells CASSYTGRSDTQYF. CDR3 bases: TGTGCCAGCAGTTATACGGGCCGGTCAGATACGCAGTATTTT.

This clone was recorded a few times. The chain uses TRBV11-3 and TRBJ2-7; 7 positions match TRBD2. V shed 5 bases, J shed 5 bases, and the junction held 6 bases outside the gene matches. Germline CDR1 is SGHNT and CDR2 is YENEEA. The CDR3 consists of 13 residues. For the CDR3, the DNA is TGTGCCAGCAGCCCAACTAGCGTCCACGAGCAGTACTTC. Protein sequence: CASSPTSVHEQYF.

This chain uses TRBV5-1 with TRBJ2-3; 13 bases fit TRBD2. Germline values: CDR1 SGHRS, CDR2 YFSETQ. V lost 4 bases to trimming and J lost 6 bases; unmatched junction nucleotides: 5. This CDR3 contains 15 residues. The CDR3 bases are TGCGCCAGCAGCAAAGGGACTAGCGGGACGGATACGCAGTATTTT. It yields the protein CASSKGTSGTDTQYF.

The rearrangement uses TRBV9 and TRBJ1-1, with D unresolved. CDR1 is SGDLS and CDR2 is YYNGEE in the germline V gene. Trimming stripped 0 bases from V and 6 bases from J, with 12 bases between. The CDR3 is made up of 14 amino acids. DNA for the CDR3: TGTGCCAGCAGCGTAGTGAGTAGGGCTCCTGAAGCTTTCTTT. This translates into CASSVVSRAPEAFF. The full variable domain, rest sourced from reference TRBV9 and TRBJ1-1, is DSGVTQTPKHLITATGQRVTLRCSPRSGDLSVYWYQQSLDQGLQFLIQYYNGEERAKGNILERFSAQQFPDLHSELNLSSLELGDSALYFCASSVVSRAPEAFFGQGTRLTVV.

The rearrangement uses TRBV11-2 and TRBJ2-7; maybe TRBD2 (6 bases). Germline-derived CDR1 and CDR2 are SGHAT and FQNNGV. Trimming took off 5 bases at V and 5 bases at J, with 19 bases between the two ends. The CDR3 is 15 residues long. CDR3 in amino acids: CASSRREVREHEQYF. DNA of the CDR3: TGTGCCAGCAGCCGGCGGGAAGTTCGAGAGCACGAGCAGTACTTC.